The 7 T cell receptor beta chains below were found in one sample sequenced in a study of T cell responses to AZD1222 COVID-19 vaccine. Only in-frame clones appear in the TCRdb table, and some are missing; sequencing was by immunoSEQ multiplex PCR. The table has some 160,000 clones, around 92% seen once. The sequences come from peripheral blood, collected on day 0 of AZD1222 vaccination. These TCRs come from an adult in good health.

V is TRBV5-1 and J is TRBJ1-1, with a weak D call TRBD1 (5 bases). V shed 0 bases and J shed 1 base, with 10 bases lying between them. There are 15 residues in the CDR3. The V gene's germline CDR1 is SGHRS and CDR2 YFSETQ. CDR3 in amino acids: CASSLGGRENTEAFF. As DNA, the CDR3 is TGCGCCAGCAGCTTGGGGGGCAGGGAGAACACTGAAGCTTTCTTT.

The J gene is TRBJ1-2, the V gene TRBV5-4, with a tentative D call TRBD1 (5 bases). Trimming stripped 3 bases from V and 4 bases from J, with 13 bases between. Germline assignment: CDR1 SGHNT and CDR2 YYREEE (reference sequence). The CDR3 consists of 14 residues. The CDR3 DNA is TGTGCCAGCAGCTCCGACAGTGCCTCCTATGGCTACACCTTC. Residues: CASSSDSASYGYTF.

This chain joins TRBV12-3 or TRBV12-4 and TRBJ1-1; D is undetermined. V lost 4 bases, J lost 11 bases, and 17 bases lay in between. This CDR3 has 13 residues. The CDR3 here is CASSSNPGLGAFF. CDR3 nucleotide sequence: TGTGCCAGCAGTTCAAACCCGGGTCTCGGGGCTTTCTTT.

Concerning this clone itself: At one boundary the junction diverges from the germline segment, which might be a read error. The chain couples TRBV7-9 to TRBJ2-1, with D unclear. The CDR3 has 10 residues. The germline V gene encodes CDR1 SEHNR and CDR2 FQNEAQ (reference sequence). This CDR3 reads CASSSVELFF. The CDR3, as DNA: TGTGCCAGCTCCAGCGTGGAGCTGTTCTTC.

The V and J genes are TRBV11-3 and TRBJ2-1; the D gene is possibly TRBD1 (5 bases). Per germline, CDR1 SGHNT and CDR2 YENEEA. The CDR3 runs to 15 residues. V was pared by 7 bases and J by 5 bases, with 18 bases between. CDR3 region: CASKPYDSPNNEQFF. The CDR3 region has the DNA TGTGCCAGCAAGCCCTATGACAGCCCAAACAATGAGCAGTTCTTC.

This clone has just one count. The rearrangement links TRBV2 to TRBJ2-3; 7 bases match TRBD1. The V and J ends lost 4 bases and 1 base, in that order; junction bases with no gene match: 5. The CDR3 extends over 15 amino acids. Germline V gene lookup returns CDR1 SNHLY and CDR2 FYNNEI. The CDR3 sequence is CASSGRQGGTDTQYF. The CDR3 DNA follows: TGTGCCAGCAGTGGAAGACAGGGCGGCACAGATACGCAGTATTTT.

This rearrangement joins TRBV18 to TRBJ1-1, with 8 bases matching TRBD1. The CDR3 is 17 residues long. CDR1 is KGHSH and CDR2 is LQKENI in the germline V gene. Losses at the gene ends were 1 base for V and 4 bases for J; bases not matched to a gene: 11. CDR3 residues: CASSPRVPGQGGTEAFF. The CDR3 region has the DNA TGTGCCAGCTCACCACGCGTCCCCGGACAGGGAGGCACTGAAGCTTTCTTT.